The clone carrying this T cell receptor beta chain was counted between two and nine times. No antigen is known for it. The source of the sample is a study of identical twins. Template switching supplied a universal primer site; unique molecular identifiers were carried on the cDNA. TCRdb recomputed calls from the 5' RACE reads with MiXCR, one row per CDR3 protein. The repertoire holds approximately 700,000 distinct CDR3 sequences, 15% to 20% seen once, with 10% to 15% in the top ten. Study-wide results and caveats: There were fewer insertions in abundant cord blood beta clonotypes, but memory repertoires showed no such pattern.

The germline CDR1 and CDR2 sequences are SQVTM and ANQGSEA. Trimming removed 5 bases from V and 7 bases from J, with 12 bases in between. The CDR3 spans 12 residues. The data were also submitted as part of a second study, on T cells expressing NK-cell markers. That study reports: An anti-gamma-delta TCR antibody confined sorting to alpha-beta TCR T cells across several of the experiments. HCMV specificity was not established for the expanded NKG2C+ T cell clones.

V and J are TRBV29-1 and TRBJ1-5, with a tentative D call TRBD1 (6 bases). The source of this sequence is a woman aged 18-30 years in good health. The sample consisted of PBMCs. CDR3 in DNA: TGCAGCGTTTCACAGGGTGGGCAGCCCCAGCATTTT. This sequence encodes CSVSQGGQPQHF.